The source of this T cell receptor beta chain is a study of shared clonotypes between healthy human individuals. For the study at large: Donors, aged 18 to 49, were a couple of women and three men.

This table comes from immunoSEQ multiplex PCR, and its TCRdb copy is limited to in-frame clones, with some not included. The profile shows roughly 2,500,000 clones, over 85% of them singletons. Notes on this clone: As yet, its antigen is unknown.

Regarding the study as a whole: In a few donors, around 5% of naive CD4 clonotypes appeared in common. Generation of non-shared clonotypes was less probable than generation of clonotypes shared by all four donors. At large depth, rarefaction still showed sorted-subset sequencing to be incomplete.

Per germline, CDR1 LNHNV and CDR2 YYDKDF (reference sequence). There are 15 residues in the CDR3. Trimming removed 1 base from V and 0 bases from J, with 8 bases in between. V usage is TRBV15 and J usage is TRBJ2-3; D tentatively reads TRBD1 or TRBD2 (5 bases each). The sample was naive CD4+ T cells from PBMCs. This sample's subset: CD45RA+ positively selected. This receptor was obtained from a man younger than 35 in good health. Some clones in this sample may be carry-over from other donors' samples. CDR3 DNA sequence: TGTGCCACCAGCAGAGGAGGGGCTAGCACAGATACGCAGTATTTT. This translates into CATSRGGASTDTQYF.